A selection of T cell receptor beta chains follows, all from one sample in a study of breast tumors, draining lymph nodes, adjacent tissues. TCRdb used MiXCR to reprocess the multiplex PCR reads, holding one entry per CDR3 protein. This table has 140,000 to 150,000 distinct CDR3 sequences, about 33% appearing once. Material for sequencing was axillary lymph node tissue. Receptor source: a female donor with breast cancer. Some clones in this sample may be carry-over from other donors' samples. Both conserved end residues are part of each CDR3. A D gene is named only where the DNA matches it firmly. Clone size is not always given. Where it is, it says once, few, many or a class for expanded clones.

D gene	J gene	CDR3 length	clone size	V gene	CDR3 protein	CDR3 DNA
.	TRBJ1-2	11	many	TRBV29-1	CSVDFPGGYTF	TGCAGCGTTGACTTTCCGGGGGGCTACACCTTC
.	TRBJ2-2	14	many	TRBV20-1	CSATPTGYPGELFF	TGCAGTGCTACCCCAACAGGGTACCCCGGGGAGCTGTTTTTT
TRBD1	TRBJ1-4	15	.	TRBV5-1	CASSPDHDRDGKLFF	TGCGCCAGCAGTCCAGACCACGACAGGGATGGAAAACTGTTTTTT
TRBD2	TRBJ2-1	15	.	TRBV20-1	CSARPPSGGTNEQFF	TGCAGTGCTCGCCCCCCTAGCGGGGGGACCAATGAGCAGTTCTTC
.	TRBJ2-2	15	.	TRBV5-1	CASSLAAGGTGELFF	TGTGCCAGCAGCTTGGCGGCCGGGGGCACCGGGGAGCTGTTTTTT
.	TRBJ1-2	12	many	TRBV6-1	CASSFQTGGYTF	TGTGCCAGCAGTTTCCAGACAGGAGGCTACACCTTC
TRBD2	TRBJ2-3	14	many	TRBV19	CASRGLAFTDTQYF	TGTGCCAGTAGGGGACTAGCGTTTACAGATACGCAGTATTTT
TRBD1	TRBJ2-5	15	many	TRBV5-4	CASSLGGPGGETQYF	TGTGCCAGCAGCTTAGGGGGCCCCGGCGGGGAGACCCAGTACTTC
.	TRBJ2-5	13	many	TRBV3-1	CASIPRGRGTQYF	TGTGCCAGCATCCCCCGCGGGCGAGGGACCCAGTACTTC
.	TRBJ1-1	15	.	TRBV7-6	CASSLSGPQGTEAFF	TGTGCCAGCAGCTTATCGGGCCCCCAGGGGACTGAAGCTTTCTTT
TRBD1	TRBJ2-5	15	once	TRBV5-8	CASSRGQATGETQYF	TGTGCCAGCAGCCGGGGACAGGCGACAGGAGAGACCCAGTACTTC
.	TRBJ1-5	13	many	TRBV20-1	CSARAGHNQPQHF	TGCAGTGCTAGAGCGGGGCACAATCAGCCCCAGCATTTT
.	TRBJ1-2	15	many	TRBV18	CASSPTGGQTDGYTF	TGTGCCAGCTCACCTACTGGGGGGCAAACGGATGGCTACACCTTC
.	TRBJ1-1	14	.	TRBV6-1	CASVIGGPNTEAFF	TGTGCCAGCGTTATCGGCGGGCCGAACACTGAAGCTTTCTTT
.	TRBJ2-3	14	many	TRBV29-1	CSVVSGAGTDTQYF	TGCAGCGTTGTTTCGGGGGCCGGCACAGATACGCAGTATTTT
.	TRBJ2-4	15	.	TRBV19	CASSIAGAKINIQYF	TGTGCCAGTAGTATCGCCGGGGCAAAAATAAACATTCAGTACTTC
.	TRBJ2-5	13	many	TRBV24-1	CASSPGVWEPQYF	TGTGCCTCCTCCCCGGGAGTTTGGGAGCCCCAGTACTTC
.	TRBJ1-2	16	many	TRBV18	CASSPPGRVGGDGYTF	TGTGCCAGCTCACCCCCAGGACGGGTTGGTGGGGATGGCTACACCTTC
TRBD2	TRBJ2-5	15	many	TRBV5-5	CASSHGLAGGETQYF	TGTGCCAGCAGCCACGGACTAGCGGGGGGTGAGACCCAGTACTTC
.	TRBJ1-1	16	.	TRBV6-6	CASRQDSNFMNTEAFF	TGTGCCAGCAGGCAAGACAGTAACTTCATGAACACTGAAGCTTTCTTT
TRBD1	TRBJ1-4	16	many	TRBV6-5	CASSLRTGTTNEKLFF	TGTGCCAGCAGTTTACGGACAGGGACAACTAATGAAAAACTGTTTTTT
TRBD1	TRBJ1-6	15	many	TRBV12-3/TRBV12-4	CASSLEDRGHSPLHF	TGTGCCAGCAGTTTAGAGGACAGGGGGCATTCACCCCTCCACTTT
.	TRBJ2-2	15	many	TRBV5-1	CASSLSDYNTGELFF	TGCGCCAGCAGCTTGTCTGACTACAACACCGGGGAGCTGTTTTTT
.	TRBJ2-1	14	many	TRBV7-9	CASSSGSRYNEQFF	TGTGCCAGCAGCTCCGGGAGCCGCTACAATGAGCAGTTCTTC
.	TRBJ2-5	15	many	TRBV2	CASSAREGVQETQYF	TGTGCCAGCAGCGCGCGCGAGGGGGTCCAAGAGACCCAGTACTTC
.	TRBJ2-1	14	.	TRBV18	CASRLQGMYNEQFF	TGTGCCAGCCGATTACAGGGTATGTACAATGAGCAGTTCTTC
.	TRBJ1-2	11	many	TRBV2	CASRRGGAYTF	TGTGCCAGCAGAAGGGGGGGCGCCTACACCTTC
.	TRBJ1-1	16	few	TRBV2	CASSLFGSQLNTEAFF	TGTGCCAGCAGTCTGTTTGGAAGCCAACTAAACACTGAAGCTTTCTTT
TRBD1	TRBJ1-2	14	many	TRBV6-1	CASSVLKGQGGYTF	TGTGCCAGCAGTGTACTAAAAGGACAGGGAGGCTACACCTTC
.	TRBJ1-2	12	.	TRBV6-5	CASSHSTGGYTF	TGTGCCAGCAGTCACTCGACAGGTGGCTACACCTTC
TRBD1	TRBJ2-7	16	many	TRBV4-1	CASSQLPGQRTYEQYF	TGCGCCAGCAGCCAATTGCCGGGACAGAGAACCTACGAGCAGTACTTC
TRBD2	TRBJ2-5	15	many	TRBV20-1	CSAPRGGAPQETQYF	TGCAGTGCCCCGCGGGGGGGCGCCCCTCAAGAGACCCAGTACTTC
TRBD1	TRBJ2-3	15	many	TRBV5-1	CAGSPGQGGTDTQYF	TGCGCCGGGAGCCCCGGACAGGGTGGCACAGATACGCAGTATTTT
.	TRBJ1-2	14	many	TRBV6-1	CASSRRGVGYGYTF	TGTGCCAGCAGCCGCAGGGGCGTCGGCTATGGCTACACCTTC
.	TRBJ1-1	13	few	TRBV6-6	CASRFERDTEAFF	TGTGCCAGCAGATTCGAACGGGACACTGAAGCTTTCTTT
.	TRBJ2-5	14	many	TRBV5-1	CASRLGLAGETQYF	TGCGCCAGCAGACTCGGGCTAGCCGGGGAGACCCAGTACTTC
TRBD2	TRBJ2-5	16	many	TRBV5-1	CASSLETSGMQETQYF	TGCGCCAGCAGCTTGGAGACTAGCGGGATGCAAGAGACCCAGTACTTC
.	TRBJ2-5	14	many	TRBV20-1	CSARSGTAQETQYF	TGCAGTGCGAGATCCGGGACCGCACAAGAGACCCAGTACTTC
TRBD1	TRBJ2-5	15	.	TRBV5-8	CASSRGQGYVETQYF	TGTGCCAGCAGCCGTGGACAGGGGTACGTCGAGACCCAGTACTTC
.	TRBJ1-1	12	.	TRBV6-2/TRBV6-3	CATRNRVTEAFF	TGTGCCACTCGAAACAGGGTTACTGAAGCTTTCTTT
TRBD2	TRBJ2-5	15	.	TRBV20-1	CSVSGLAGIQETQYF	TGCAGCGTCTCGGGACTAGCGGGGATACAAGAGACCCAGTACTTC
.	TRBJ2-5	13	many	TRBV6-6	CASSHGDKETQYF	TGTGCCAGCAGTCACGGGGATAAGGAGACCCAGTACTTC